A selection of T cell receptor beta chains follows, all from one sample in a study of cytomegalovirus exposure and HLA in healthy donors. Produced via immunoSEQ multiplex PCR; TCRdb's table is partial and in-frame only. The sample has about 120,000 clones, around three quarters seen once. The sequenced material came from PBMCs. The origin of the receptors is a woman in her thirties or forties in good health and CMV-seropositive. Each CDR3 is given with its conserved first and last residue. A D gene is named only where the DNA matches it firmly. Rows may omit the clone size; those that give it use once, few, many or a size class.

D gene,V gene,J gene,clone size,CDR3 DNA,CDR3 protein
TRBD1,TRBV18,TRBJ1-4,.,TGTGCCAGCTCATCCCAGGGGGCGCTCTCGGAAAAACTGTTTTTT,CASSSQGALSEKLFF
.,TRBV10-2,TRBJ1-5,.,TGCGCCAGCAGTGAGTCTGGGCATCGCAATCAGCCCCAGCATTTT,CASSESGHRNQPQHF
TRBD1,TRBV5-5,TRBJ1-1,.,TGTGCCAGCAGCTCGACAGGGGCGGGGGAAGCTTTCTTT,CASSSTGAGEAFF
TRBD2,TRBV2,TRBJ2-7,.,TGTGCCAGCCAGCGGGACCATTCCTACGAGCAGTACTTC,CASQRDHSYEQYF
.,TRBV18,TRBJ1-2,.,TGTGCCAGCTCCCCTGAGGTCCCCGACGGACTCACTAACTATGGCTACACCTTC,CASSPEVPDGLTNYGYTF
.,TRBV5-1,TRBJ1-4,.,TGCGCCAGCAGCTTGGAGGGAGGCAGCTTAAATGAAAAACTGTTTTTT,CASSLEGGSLNEKLFF
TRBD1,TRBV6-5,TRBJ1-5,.,TGTGCCAGCAGTTACGGACAGGGACTCAATCAGCCCCAGCATTTT,CASSYGQGLNQPQHF
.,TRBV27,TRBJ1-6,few,TGTGCCAGCAGTTCAGGGCTGGGTAACTATAATTCACCCCTCCACTTT,CASSSGLGNYNSPLHF
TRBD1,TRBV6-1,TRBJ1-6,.,TGTGCCAGCAGTGAAGTGGGGACAGGGGAGAATTCACCCCTCCACTTT,CASSEVGTGENSPLHF
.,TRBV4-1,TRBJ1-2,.,TGCGCCAGCAGCCAAGATGGGCAGATCAACTATGGCTACACCTTC,CASSQDGQINYGYTF
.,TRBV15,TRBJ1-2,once,TGTGCCACCAGCAGAGGCGGACAGACCTATGGCTACACCTTC,CATSRGGQTYGYTF
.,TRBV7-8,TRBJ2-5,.,TGTGCCAGCAGCCCCACCCTCCCAGGCATACAAGAGACCCAGTACTTC,CASSPTLPGIQETQYF
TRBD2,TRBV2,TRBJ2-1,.,TGTGCCAGCAGTGAGACTAGCGGGGTGGGTGAGCAGTTCTTC,CASSETSGVGEQFF
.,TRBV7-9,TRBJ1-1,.,TGTGCCAGCAGCTCAGGGGTCAGGACAAACACTGAAGCTTTCTTT,CASSSGVRTNTEAFF
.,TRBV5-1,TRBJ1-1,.,TGCGCCAGCAGCGGGGGGGGTACTGCCATGAACACTGAAGCTTTCTTT,CASSGGGTAMNTEAFF
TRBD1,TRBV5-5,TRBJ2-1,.,TGTGCCAGCAGCCCGGACAGGGGTATTAACAATGAGCAGTTCTTC,CASSPDRGINNEQFF
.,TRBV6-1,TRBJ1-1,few,TGTGCCAGCCTGGACAACATGAACACTGAAGCTTTCTTT,CASLDNMNTEAFF
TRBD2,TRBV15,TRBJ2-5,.,TGTGCCACCAGCGGTGGGGGGGATCTGGAGACCCAGTACTTC,CATSGGGDLETQYF
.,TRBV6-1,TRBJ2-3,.,TGTGCCAGCAGTGAAGTTAGCGCCCCCTACTCACCCTATACGCAGTATTTT,CASSEVSAPYSPYTQYF
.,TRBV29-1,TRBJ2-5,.,TGCAGCGTTGAACGTAACCAAGAGACCCAGTACTTC,CSVERNQETQYF
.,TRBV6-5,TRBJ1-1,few,TGTGCCAGCAGTTTGGGAGTACTCGGAGCTTTCTTT,CASSLGVLGAFF
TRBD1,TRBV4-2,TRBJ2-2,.,TGTGCCAGCAGCCAAGATAGGGACAGAGCGAACACCGGGGAGCTGTTTTTT,CASSQDRDRANTGELFF
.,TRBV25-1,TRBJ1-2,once,TGTGCCAGCAGTGAATCCCCAGTACCCTATGGCTACACCTTC,CASSESPVPYGYTF
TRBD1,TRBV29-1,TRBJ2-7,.,TGCAGCGTCGCGACAGGGGGCAGGCAGTACTTC,CSVATGGRQYF
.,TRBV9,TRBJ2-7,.,TGTGCCAGCAGCGTCGGGACAAAAAACGAGCAGTACTTC,CASSVGTKNEQYF
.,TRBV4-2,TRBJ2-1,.,TGTGCCAGCACACCTGAAGGAGGGATAGTGGATGAGCAGTTCTTC,CASTPEGGIVDEQFF
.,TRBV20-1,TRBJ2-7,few,TGCAGCTCCTACGGGGGGCCCGAGCAGTACTTC,CSSYGGPEQYF
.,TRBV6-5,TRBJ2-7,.,TGTGCCAGCAGTTACTCCTCTGGCGGCGAGCAGTACTTC,CASSYSSGGEQYF
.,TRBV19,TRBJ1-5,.,TGTGCCAGTAGTGCCCTTCGGTCCCCGAGCGATCAGCCCCAGCATTTT,CASSALRSPSDQPQHF
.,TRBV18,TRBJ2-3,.,TGTGCCAGCTCACGTACCGGGATTAGCACAGATACGCAGTATTTT,CASSRTGISTDTQYF
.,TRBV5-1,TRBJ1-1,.,TGCGCCAGCAGCTTGGGTAGGGGTCCTTCCATGAACACTGAAGCTTTCTTT,CASSLGRGPSMNTEAFF
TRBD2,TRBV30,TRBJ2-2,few,TGTGCCTGGAGTAAAGCGGGAGGATCCGGGGAGCTGTTTTTT,CAWSKAGGSGELFF
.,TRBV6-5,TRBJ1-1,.,TGTGCCAGCAGATCAGACAGAGTGAACACTGAAGCTTTCTTT,CASRSDRVNTEAFF
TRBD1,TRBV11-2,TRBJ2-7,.,TGTGCCAGCAGCCGGGACAGCCTCTACGAGCAGTACTTC,CASSRDSLYEQYF
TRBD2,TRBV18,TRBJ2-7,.,TGTGCCAGCTCACTAGCGGGCGAGCACTACGAGCAGTACTTC,CASSLAGEHYEQYF
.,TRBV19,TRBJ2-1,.,TGTGCCAGTAGCTCCGGGACAATCTACAATGAGCAGTTCTTC,CASSSGTIYNEQFF
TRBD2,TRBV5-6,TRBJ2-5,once,TGTGCCAGCAGCCAGGAGCGGGAGGGGTCCCAGTACTTC,CASSQEREGSQYF
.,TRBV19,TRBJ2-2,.,TGTGCCAGTAGTATCCGGTTCCCCGGGGAGCTGTTTTTT,CASSIRFPGELFF
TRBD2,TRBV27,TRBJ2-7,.,TGTGCCAGCAGGGCGGGAGGCCGCTCCTACGAGCAGTACTTC,CASRAGGRSYEQYF
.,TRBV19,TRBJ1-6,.,TGTGCCGTTACTCAGGGGAATTCACCCCTCCACTTT,CAVTQGNSPLHF
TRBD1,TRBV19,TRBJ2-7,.,TGTGCCAGTACGACAGGGGAGGATTCCTACGAGCAGTACTTC,CASTTGEDSYEQYF
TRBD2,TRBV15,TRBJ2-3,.,TGTGCCACCGCCCCGGAGCGGGGGCTTGATACGCAGTATTTT,CATAPERGLDTQYF
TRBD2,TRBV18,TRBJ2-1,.,TGTGCCAGCTCACCAGGGGCTAGCGGGAGCCATGAGCAGTTCTTC,CASSPGASGSHEQFF
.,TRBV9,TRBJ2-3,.,TGTGCCAGCAGCGTAGTAGGCCAGGGCGGCACAGATACGCAGTATTTT,CASSVVGQGGTDTQYF
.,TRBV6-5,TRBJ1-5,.,TGTGCCAGCAGTAGCGACAGTTTCAATCAGCCCCAGCATTTT,CASSSDSFNQPQHF
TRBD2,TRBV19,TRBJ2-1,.,TGTGCCAGTACCAGACTAGCGGGGGGGAACAATGAGCAGTTCTTC,CASTRLAGGNNEQFF
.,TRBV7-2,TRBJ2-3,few,TGTGCCAGCAGCTTAAGCCGGGACACAGATACGCAGTATTTT,CASSLSRDTDTQYF
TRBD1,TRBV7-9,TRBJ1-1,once,TGTGCCAGCAGCTCACTGCAGGGGGCGAACACTGAAGCTTTCTTT,CASSSLQGANTEAFF
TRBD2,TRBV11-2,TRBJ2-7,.,TGTGCCAGCAGCCAAATAGCGGGAACCTACGAGCAGTACTTC,CASSQIAGTYEQYF
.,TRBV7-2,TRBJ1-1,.,TGTGCCAGCAGCTACCAGGAGAACACTGAAGCTTTCTTT,CASSYQENTEAFF
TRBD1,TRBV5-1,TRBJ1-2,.,TGCGCCAGCAGCTTGGGAACAGGGGTTGACTATGGCTACACCTTC,CASSLGTGVDYGYTF
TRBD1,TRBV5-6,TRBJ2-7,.,TGTGCCAGCAGCTTGGACAGGGGGGTATCCTACGAGCAGTACTTC,CASSLDRGVSYEQYF
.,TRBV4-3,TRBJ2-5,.,TGCGCCAGCAGCCAAGAGGCGGTACAAGAGACCCAGTACTTC,CASSQEAVQETQYF
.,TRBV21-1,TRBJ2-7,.,TGTGCCAGCAGCTCTGGCGACTCCTACGAGCAGTACTTC,CASSSGDSYEQYF
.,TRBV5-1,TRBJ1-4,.,TGCGCCAGCAGCTGGTCTGAGGCAGGGGAAAAACTGTTTTTT,CASSWSEAGEKLFF
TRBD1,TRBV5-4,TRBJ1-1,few,TGTGCCAGCAGCAAGGGACAGGTAGAGGGAGCTTTCTTT,CASSKGQVEGAFF
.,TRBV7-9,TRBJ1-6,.,TGTGCCAGCAGCCCGCCACAGAGACTATCGCCCTCACCCCTCCACTTT,CASSPPQRLSPSPLHF
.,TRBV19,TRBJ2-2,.,TGTGCCAGTAGTATACGACGGCGGGGCACCGGGGAGCTGTTTTTT,CASSIRRRGTGELFF
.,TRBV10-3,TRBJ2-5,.,TGTGCCATCAGGGGTCATGGGAACGGGATCCAAGAGACCCAGTACTTC,CAIRGHGNGIQETQYF